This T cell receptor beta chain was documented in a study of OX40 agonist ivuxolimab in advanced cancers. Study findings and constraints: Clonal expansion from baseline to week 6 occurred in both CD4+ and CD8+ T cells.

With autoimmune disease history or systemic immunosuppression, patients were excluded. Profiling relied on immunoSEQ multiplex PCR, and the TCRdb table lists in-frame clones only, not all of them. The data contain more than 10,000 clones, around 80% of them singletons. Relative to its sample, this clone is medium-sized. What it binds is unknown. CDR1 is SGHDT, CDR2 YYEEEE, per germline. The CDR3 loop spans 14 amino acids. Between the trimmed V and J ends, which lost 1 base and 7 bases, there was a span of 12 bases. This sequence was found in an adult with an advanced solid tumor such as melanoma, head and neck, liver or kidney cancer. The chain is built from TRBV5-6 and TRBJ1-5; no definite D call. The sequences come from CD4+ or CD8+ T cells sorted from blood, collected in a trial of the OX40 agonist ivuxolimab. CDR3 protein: CASSLKGSRQPQHF. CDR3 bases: TGTGCCAGCAGCTTGAAAGGGTCGAGGCAGCCCCAGCATTTT.